This is a list of T cell receptor beta chains from one sample in a study of blood T cell repertoires in COVID-19. The table came from immunoSEQ multiplex PCR; TCRdb's copy has only in-frame clones and leaves some out. The sample records some 190,000 clones, around 80% being singletons. Sequencing was carried out using peripheral blood. The receptor source for this set is a man between 60 and 75 years old with acute or convalescent COVID-19. Both conserved end residues are part of each CDR3. The D gene is left open where the match is weak. Clone size, where shown, is once, few, many, or a class for clones that have expanded.

CDR3aa,CDR3nt,v_gene,d_gene,len,j_gene,abundance
CASRREAGNEQFF,TGTGCCAGCAGGCGGGAGGCTGGCAATGAGCAGTTCTTC,TRBV2,TRBD2,13,TRBJ2-1,.
CASSLAGDSRHF,TGTGCCAGCAGCTTGGCCGGGGACTCCAGGCACTTC,TRBV5-6,.,12,TRBJ2-5,.
CASSQSLSNQPQHF,TGCGCCAGCAGTCAATCCCTCAGCAATCAGCCCCAGCATTTT,TRBV23-1,.,14,TRBJ1-5,few
CASSSQGNSPLHF,TGTGCCAGTAGTAGCCAGGGGAATTCACCCCTCCACTTT,TRBV19,.,13,TRBJ1-6,.
CASSLETVTEAFF,TGTGCCAGCAGCTTAGAGACTGTCACTGAAGCTTTCTTT,TRBV11-2,.,13,TRBJ1-1,.
CASSALGTSGSDTQYF,TGTGCCAGCAGCGCTTTGGGGACTAGCGGCTCAGATACGCAGTATTTT,TRBV9,TRBD2,16,TRBJ2-3,.
CASSLDRTGANYGYTF,TGTGCCAGCAGCTTAGATAGGACAGGGGCAAACTATGGCTACACCTTC,TRBV11-2,TRBD1,16,TRBJ1-2,.
CASSYMGLAGTYEQYF,TGTGCCAGCAGTTACATGGGACTAGCGGGCACCTACGAGCAGTACTTC,TRBV6-5,TRBD2,16,TRBJ2-7,.
CASSIQGSGANVLTF,TGTGCCAGCAGCATACAGGGGTCTGGGGCCAACGTCCTGACTTTC,TRBV11-2,TRBD1,15,TRBJ2-6,once
CASSDLPGGTEAFF,TGTGCCAGCAGTGACCTCCCCGGGGGCACTGAAGCTTTCTTT,TRBV6-1,.,14,TRBJ1-1,.
CASKDGGGSGVVYGYTF,TGTGCCAGCAAGGATGGGGGGGGATCAGGGGTAGTCTATGGCTACACCTTC,TRBV27,.,17,TRBJ1-2,.
CASSAPGEKLFF,TGTGCCAGTAGTGCCCCAGGGGAAAAACTGTTTTTT,TRBV19,.,12,TRBJ1-4,.
CSASSGSAGGHNEQFF,TGCAGTGCTAGTTCGGGTTCTGCGGGAGGCCACAATGAGCAGTTCTTC,TRBV20-1,TRBD2,16,TRBJ2-1,few
CASNTGGSEAFF,TGTGCCAGTAACACAGGGGGCTCTGAAGCTTTCTTT,TRBV21-1,.,12,TRBJ1-1,.
CAWRSGGSPLHF,TGTGCCTGGAGAAGCGGGGGATCACCCCTCCACTTT,TRBV30,.,12,TRBJ1-6,.
CASSPGQVNTGELFF,TGTGCCAGCAGCCCGGGACAGGTCAACACCGGGGAGCTGTTTTTT,TRBV7-3,TRBD1,15,TRBJ2-2,.
CAISERAPGTQETQYF,TGTGCCATCAGTGAAAGAGCCCCCGGGACACAAGAGACCCAGTACTTC,TRBV10-3,.,16,TRBJ2-5,.
CSAQGAEAFF,TGCAGTGCTCAGGGGGCTGAAGCTTTCTTT,TRBV20-1,TRBD1,10,TRBJ1-1,few
CAWSTGTVYGYTF,TGTGCCTGGAGTACCGGGACAGTCTATGGCTACACCTTC,TRBV30,TRBD1,13,TRBJ1-2,.
CASSGTSGSSEQFF,TGTGCCAGCAGCGGGACTAGCGGGAGTTCTGAGCAGTTCTTC,TRBV9,TRBD2,14,TRBJ2-1,.
CASSLDAGAGGYTF,TGTGCCAGCAGCTTAGATGCGGGCGCGGGGGGCTACACCTTC,TRBV11-2,.,14,TRBJ1-2,.
CSVRGSDNSPLHF,TGCAGCGTTAGGGGGAGCGATAATTCACCCCTCCACTTT,TRBV29-1,.,13,TRBJ1-6,.
CASSPWGGTDTQYF,TGTGCCAGCAGTCCCTGGGGGGGGACAGATACGCAGTATTTT,TRBV27,TRBD2,14,TRBJ2-3,once
CASSLGVGDSYSGNTIYF,TGTGCCAGCAGCTTAGGGGTAGGGGACAGTTACTCTGGAAACACCATATATTTT,TRBV7-8,TRBD1,18,TRBJ1-3,.
CASSQGAGSFF,TGTGCCAGCAGTCAGGGTGCAGGTTCTTTCTTT,TRBV6-2/TRBV6-3,.,11,TRBJ1-1,.
CASTIRGGTGYTF,TGTGCCAGCACCATCCGGGGGGGGACGGGCTACACCTTC,TRBV6-5,.,13,TRBJ1-2,.
CASSQGNEQYF,TGTGCCAGCAGCCAAGGTAATGAGCAGTACTTC,TRBV3-1/TRBV3-2,.,11,TRBJ2-7,.
CASSRISGGASYNEQFF,TGCGCCAGCAGCCGAATTAGCGGGGGGGCCAGCTACAATGAGCAGTTCTTC,TRBV4-3,TRBD2,17,TRBJ2-1,.
CAISRQGSNQPQHF,TGTGCCATCAGTCGGCAGGGGAGCAATCAGCCCCAGCATTTT,TRBV10-3,.,14,TRBJ1-5,.
CASSYPGQGDFYGYTF,TGTGCCAGCAGTTACCCCGGACAGGGGGATTTCTATGGCTACACCTTC,TRBV11-2,TRBD1,16,TRBJ1-2,.
CASSSDRAHYEQYF,TGTGCCAGCAGCTCGGACAGGGCCCACTACGAGCAGTACTTC,TRBV7-9,TRBD1,14,TRBJ2-7,.
CASYSGGARNTQYF,TGCGCCAGCTACAGCGGGGGGGCTCGGAATACGCAGTATTTT,TRBV10-2,TRBD2,14,TRBJ2-3,once
CAISPTGMESPLHF,TGTGCCATCAGCCCGACAGGGATGGAGTCACCCCTCCACTTT,TRBV10-3,TRBD1,14,TRBJ1-6,.
CASSREQGHSNQPQHF,TGTGCCAGCAGTAGAGAACAGGGACATAGCAATCAGCCCCAGCATTTT,TRBV2,.,16,TRBJ1-5,.
CASSIVQGKGGYTF,TGTGCCAGTAGTATCGTCCAGGGGAAGGGGGGCTACACCTTC,TRBV19,.,14,TRBJ1-2,once
CASSYPGDEQYF,TGTGCCAGCAGTTACCCGGGGGACGAGCAGTACTTC,TRBV6-2/TRBV6-3,.,12,TRBJ2-7,.
CASSLRGWDQYF,TGTGCCAGCAGTTTAAGAGGGTGGGACCAGTACTTC,TRBV12-3/TRBV12-4,.,12,TRBJ2-5,.
CASSPTGGTNTEAFF,TGTGCCAGCAGCCCGACAGGGGGAACGAACACTGAAGCTTTCTTT,TRBV9,TRBD1,15,TRBJ1-1,once
CASGMWGDNEQFF,TGTGCCAGCGGAATGTGGGGGGACAATGAGCAGTTCTTC,TRBV12-3/TRBV12-4,.,13,TRBJ2-1,.
CASSLAPPAHQVFSGNTIYF,TGTGCCAGCAGCTTAGCCCCGCCGGCACACCAGGTTTTCTCTGGAAACACCATATATTTT,TRBV7-8,.,20,TRBJ1-3,once
CASSAIQATEAFF,TGTGCCAGCAGCGCGATACAGGCTACCGAAGCTTTCTTT,TRBV5-4,.,13,TRBJ1-1,.